The 5 T cell receptor beta chains reported below all come from one sample, sequenced in a study of T cell responses to AZD1222 COVID-19 vaccine. Using immunoSEQ multiplex PCR, the repertoire was profiled, and TCRdb retains in-frame clones only, with some absent. The table records 120,000 or so clones, 92% of them present only once. The sequencing used peripheral blood, collected on day 0 of AZD1222 vaccination. Receptors originate from an adult in good health.

The CDR3 bases are TGTGCCAGCAGCTTAGGGGTCGGGGGATTCTACGAGCAGTACTTC. It specifies CASSLGVGGFYEQYF. The chain employs TRBV11-1 and TRBJ2-7, with D possibly TRBD2 on 6 matching bases. Germline V gene data show CDR1 as SGHAT and CDR2 as FQDESV (reference sequence). The CDR3 is 15 residues long. Trimming stripped 1 base from V and 3 bases from J, with 13 bases between.

This chain links TRBV13 with TRBJ2-3; 13 bases map to TRBD2. V shed 5 bases, J shed 2 bases, and the junction held 7 bases outside the gene matches. CDR1 is PRHDT, CDR2 FYEKMQ, per germline (reference sequence). The CDR3 is 17 amino acids. The CDR3 DNA reads TGTGCCAGCAGCCCTTCGGGACTAGCGGGATCCACAGATACGCAGTATTTT. Translating it yields CASSPSGLAGSTDTQYF.

This chain links TRBV24-1 with TRBJ2-3; TRBD2 aligns across 11 bases. Germline CDR1 reads KGHDR; CDR2 reads SFDVKD. CDR3 length equals 15 residues. Trimming at V came to 4 bases and at J to 5 bases, leaving 4 bases not matched to a gene. The DNA of the CDR3 is TGTGCCACCAGTGAAATAGCGGGAGGGCAAGATACGCAGTATTTT. Its translation is CATSEIAGGQDTQYF.

Points on this clone: The junction departs from germline at one end; a sequencing error may be responsible. The chain combines TRBV7-7 with TRBJ2-7; no clear D gene. This CDR3 is built from 14 residues. In germline, CDR1 is SSHAT, CDR2 FNYEAQ (reference sequence). CDR3 protein: CASSLGGTSIEQYF. CDR3 in DNA: TGTGCTAGCAGCTTAGGCGGCACTTCGATTGAGCAGTACTTC.

The chain links TRBV10-3 to TRBJ1-4; the match to TRBD1 covers 11 bases. J gave up 7 bases and V 10 bases, and 11 bases lay outside the gene matches. This CDR3 has 15 residues. The germline gives CDR1 ENHRY, CDR2 SYGVKD. The CDR3 spells CASSDRGRFGEKLFF. In DNA, the CDR3 is TGTGCCAGTTCGGACAGGGGGCGCTTTGGTGAAAAACTGTTTTTT.